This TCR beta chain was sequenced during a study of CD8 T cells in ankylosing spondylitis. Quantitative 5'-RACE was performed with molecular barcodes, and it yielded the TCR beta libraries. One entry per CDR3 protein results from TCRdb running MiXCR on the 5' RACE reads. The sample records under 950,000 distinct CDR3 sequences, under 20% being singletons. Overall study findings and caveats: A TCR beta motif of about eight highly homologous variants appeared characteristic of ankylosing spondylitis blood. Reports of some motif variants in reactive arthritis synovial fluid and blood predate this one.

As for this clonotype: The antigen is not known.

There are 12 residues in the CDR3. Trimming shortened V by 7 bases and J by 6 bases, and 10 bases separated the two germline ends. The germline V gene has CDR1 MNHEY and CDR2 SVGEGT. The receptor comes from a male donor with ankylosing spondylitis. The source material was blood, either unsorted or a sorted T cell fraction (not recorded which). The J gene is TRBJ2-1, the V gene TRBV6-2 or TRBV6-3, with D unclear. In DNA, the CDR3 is TGTGCCAGCACCCGCTCCCGCAATGAGCAGTTCTTC. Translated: CASTRSRNEQFF.